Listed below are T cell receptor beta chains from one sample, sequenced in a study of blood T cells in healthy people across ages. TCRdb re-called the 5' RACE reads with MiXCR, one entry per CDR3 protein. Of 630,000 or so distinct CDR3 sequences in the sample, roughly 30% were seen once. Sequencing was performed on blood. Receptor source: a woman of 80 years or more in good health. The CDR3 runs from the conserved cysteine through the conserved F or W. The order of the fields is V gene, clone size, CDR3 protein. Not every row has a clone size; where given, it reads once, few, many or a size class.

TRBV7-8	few	CASSFGSGQGNTEAFF
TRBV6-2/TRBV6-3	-	CASSPAGSGEQFF
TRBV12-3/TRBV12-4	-	CASSRRTSGRGETQYF
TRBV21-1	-	CASRKTQGGETQYF
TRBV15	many	CATSRAGGEGYTF
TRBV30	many	CAWSPRPQSADTQYF
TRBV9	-	CASSVVGGLEEQFF
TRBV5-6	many	CASSAPGREQFF
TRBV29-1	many	CSVNVGGENTEAFF
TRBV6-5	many	CASSYSWDSLTGELFF
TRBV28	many	CASSTRGSGGVGTDTQYF
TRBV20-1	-	CSASIRDNQPQHF
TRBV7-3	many	CASSQTGAYRGTQYF
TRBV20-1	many	CSAALDGSYEQYF
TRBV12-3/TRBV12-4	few	CASSQHGGGETQYF
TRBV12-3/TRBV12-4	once	CASSLVGGADAQYF
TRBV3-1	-	CASSQTDRGAPLHF
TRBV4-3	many	CASSRDDGEQYF
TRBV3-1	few	CASSHSGGIFRKQFF
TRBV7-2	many	CASSYRVGPGSNEQYF
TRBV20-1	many	CSASVGTLGETQYF
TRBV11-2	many	CASSSPSGRLSSYEQYF
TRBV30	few	CAWSVRDRGLGKNIQYF
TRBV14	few	CASSQGEVTSNYNSPLHF
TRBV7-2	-	CASSHADSREDTQYF
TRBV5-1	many	CASSTLAGGAGSNEQFF
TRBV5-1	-	CASQTSLAITGELFF
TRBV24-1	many	CATSDPLGGTDTQYF
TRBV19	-	CASSIGQRGTEAFF
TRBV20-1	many	CSARAISGSNQPQHF
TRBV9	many	CASSVAVVGQEAFF
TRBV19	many	CASTLSRGRNTEAFF
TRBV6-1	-	CASSEGPGEETQYF
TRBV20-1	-	CSASKAGGSYNEQFF
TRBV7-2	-	CASSSRDRKNIQYF
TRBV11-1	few	CASSLRGTGTVHWKNTGELFF
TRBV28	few	CASTLGELAFF
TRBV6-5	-	CTSSSSGTDTYEQYF
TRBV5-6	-	CASSVGACGEQYF
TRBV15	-	CATSSAPGQPNNEQFF
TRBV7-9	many	CASSKDRPGEQYF
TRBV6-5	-	CASSPPGLMTDTQYF
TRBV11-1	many	CASSLVGDSAYGYTF
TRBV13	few	CASSLGIRTPGNTIYF
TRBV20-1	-	CSARGLAGASTDTQYF
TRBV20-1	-	CSVRRPREVYQPQHF
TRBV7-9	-	CASSFKQVPYEQYF
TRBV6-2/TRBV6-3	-	CASSSMTGERKQPQHF
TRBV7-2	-	CASSKTVQGPSGYTF
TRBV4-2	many	CASSQASGVDNEQFF
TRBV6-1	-	CASSGHAGGTDTQYF
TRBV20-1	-	CSARDREQETQYF